This TCR beta chain was sequenced for a study of blood T cell repertoires in COVID-19. The overall study: Specimens from acute and convalescent COVID-19 originated in the United States, Italy and Spain. T cells, B-cell-depleted T cells, or PBMCs supplied cDNA or gDNA.

CDR3 length equals 15 residues. CDR1 and CDR2 from the germline V gene are MNHEY and SVGAGI. Trimming took 6 bases from V and 5 from J; bases not matched to a gene: 8. The table came from immunoSEQ multiplex PCR; TCRdb's copy has only in-frame clones and leaves some out. Here the sample spans 200,000 to 300,000 clones, 88% being singletons. The sequenced sample consisted of peripheral blood. This chain links TRBV6-5 with TRBJ2-5, with 11 positions matching TRBD2. The receptor's source is a woman in her thirties or forties who had recovered from COVID-19. CDR3 bases: TGTGCCAGCAGAGTAGCGGGAGGGCCTCGGGAGACCCAGTACTTC. Translated: CASRVAGGPRETQYF.